This TCR beta chain was recorded in a study of control samples from healthy donors and cancer patients. Using immunoSEQ multiplex PCR, the repertoire was profiled, and TCRdb retains in-frame clones only, with some absent. The data contain approximately 160,000 clones, more than 85% of them seen just once; the ten biggest clones take up roughly 0.7%. Trimming removed 0 bases from V and 9 bases from J, with 12 bases in between. The CDR3 extends over 15 amino acids. Germline CDR1 and CDR2: LGHNA and YNFKEQ. The source is a woman in her twenties or thirties in good health. The chain employs TRBV4-2 and TRBJ1-6, with D unresolved. Sequencing was done on a sample of blood. This chain's CDR3 is CASSQDPVRGSPLHF. CDR3 DNA sequence: TGTGCCAGCAGCCAAGACCCGGTTCGGGGTTCACCCCTCCACTTT.